The rows below give T cell receptor beta chains drawn from one sample of a study of OX40 agonist ivuxolimab in advanced cancers. Produced via immunoSEQ multiplex PCR; TCRdb's table is partial and in-frame only. The profile shows 90,000 or so clones, approximately 92% of them singletons. The source material was CD4+ or CD8+ T cells sorted from blood, sampled in a trial of the OX40 agonist ivuxolimab. These receptors all come from an adult with an advanced solid tumor such as melanoma, head and neck, liver or kidney cancer. The conserved cysteine and the conserved F or W are not part of the CDR3 here. Each record gives: J gene, V gene, CDR3 protein.

J gene: TRBJ1-1; V gene: TRBV9; CDR3 protein: ASSVVLRAQGTEAF
J gene: TRBJ2-5; V gene: TRBV20-1; CDR3 protein: SADRDETQY
J gene: TRBJ2-3; V gene: TRBV12-5; CDR3 protein: ASGLGQGQDTQY
J gene: TRBJ2-3; V gene: TRBV2; CDR3 protein: ASSENRGPDTQY
J gene: TRBJ2-1; V gene: TRBV5-1; CDR3 protein: ASSQPDRGYNEQF
J gene: TRBJ1-6; V gene: TRBV7-8; CDR3 protein: ASSSAGGFSPLH
J gene: TRBJ1-2; V gene: TRBV19; CDR3 protein: ASSIFPGGPRGYT
J gene: TRBJ2-3; V gene: TRBV5-1; CDR3 protein: ASSFGGARDTQY
J gene: TRBJ2-3; V gene: TRBV19; CDR3 protein: ASTAPSTDTQY
J gene: TRBJ1-2; V gene: TRBV5-6; CDR3 protein: ASSFDGANGYT
J gene: TRBJ1-1; V gene: TRBV19; CDR3 protein: ASKSGRGNTEAF
J gene: TRBJ1-1; V gene: TRBV10-3; CDR3 protein: AIGPGQGLFTEAF
J gene: TRBJ1-5; V gene: TRBV18; CDR3 protein: ASSTNTGNNQPQH
J gene: TRBJ2-7; V gene: TRBV11-3; CDR3 protein: ASSWMMGEDLSYEQY
J gene: TRBJ2-5; V gene: TRBV29-1; CDR3 protein: SVQGAEETQY
J gene: TRBJ1-1; V gene: TRBV18; CDR3 protein: ASSPLLAGASNTEAF
J gene: TRBJ2-7; V gene: TRBV27; CDR3 protein: ASSRAGNYEQY
J gene: TRBJ1-5; V gene: TRBV7-9; CDR3 protein: ASSLGMSNQPQH
J gene: TRBJ2-1; V gene: TRBV18; CDR3 protein: ASSPYRSSEGYNEQF
J gene: TRBJ2-1; V gene: TRBV5-1; CDR3 protein: ASSLMRGSPYNEQF
J gene: TRBJ1-5; V gene: TRBV7-8; CDR3 protein: ASSPSAPNQPQH
J gene: TRBJ1-3; V gene: TRBV19; CDR3 protein: ASSIPLGQISGNTIY
J gene: TRBJ2-3; V gene: TRBV5-1; CDR3 protein: ASSLVATSGGTDTQY
J gene: TRBJ2-2; V gene: TRBV11-2; CDR3 protein: ASSPQWTGELF
J gene: TRBJ2-2; V gene: TRBV11-2; CDR3 protein: ASRRASGGAGELF
J gene: TRBJ1-2; V gene: TRBV5-4; CDR3 protein: ASSLRGAYGYT
J gene: TRBJ2-2; V gene: TRBV7-2; CDR3 protein: ASSLVTSGLF
J gene: TRBJ2-2; V gene: TRBV7-7; CDR3 protein: ASSPRPGSSGTGELF
J gene: TRBJ1-2; V gene: TRBV15; CDR3 protein: ATSRDTGVVYGYT
J gene: TRBJ2-2; V gene: TRBV4-1; CDR3 protein: ASSQERAVNTGELF
J gene: TRBJ2-7; V gene: TRBV11-2; CDR3 protein: ASSFSRDYEQY
J gene: TRBJ2-5; V gene: TRBV12-5; CDR3 protein: ASGLVGARRETQY
J gene: TRBJ1-1; V gene: TRBV9; CDR3 protein: ASSVFRGENTEAF
J gene: TRBJ1-6; V gene: TRBV6-1; CDR3 protein: ASGPSSSYNSPLH
J gene: TRBJ2-1; V gene: TRBV21-1; CDR3 protein: ASSTLGGEF
J gene: TRBJ1-2; V gene: TRBV7-9; CDR3 protein: ASSPEGRGLGYT
J gene: TRBJ2-2; V gene: TRBV30; CDR3 protein: AWRGQGVTGELF
J gene: TRBJ2-5; V gene: TRBV7-9; CDR3 protein: ASSRTYQLAAYQETQY
J gene: TRBJ2-5; V gene: TRBV7-8; CDR3 protein: ASRRTTGGNQETQY
J gene: TRBJ1-1; V gene: TRBV4-3; CDR3 protein: ASSQGRVWTEAF